Following are 28 T cell receptor beta chains from one sample sequenced in a study of stem cell transplantation in POMP-related autoinflammatory disease. The assay was immunoSEQ multiplex PCR, and TCRdb's table has in-frame clones only and misses some. Among about 1,000 clones listed, around 89% were seen once. The sample was a CXCR5-defined cell subset from PBMCs. These receptors originate from a human donor in good health.

This sequence joins TRBV7-6 and TRBJ2-1, with D possibly being TRBD2 (7 bases). The V and J ends lost 3 bases and 7 bases respectively, with 16 bases between them. The CDR3 has 15 amino acids. Germline V lookup: CDR1 SGHVS, CDR2 FNYEAQ. As DNA, the CDR3 is TGTGCCAGCAGCTTTTGGGGGGGCGACAGAAATGAGCAGTTCTTC. This codes for CASSFWGGDRNEQFF. Using reference TRBV7-6 and TRBJ2-1 for the parts outside the CDR3, the full variable domain is GAGVSQSPRYKVTKRGQDVALRCDPISGHVSLYWYRQALGQGPEFLTYFNYEAQQDKSGLPNDRFSAERPEGSISTLTIQRTEQRDSAMYRCASSFWGGDRNEQFFGPGTRLTVL.

In this sample, this clone turned up once. V usage is TRBV27 and J usage is TRBJ2-7, with TRBD2 identical over 13 bases. J gave up 11 bases and V 3 bases, and 4 bases lay outside the gene matches. This CDR3 region has 13 residues. Germline CDR1 reads MNHEY; CDR2 reads SMNVEV (reference sequence). CDR3 sequence (DNA): TGTGCCAGCAGTTTCCGCGGACTAGCGGGAGAGTACTTC. Amino acid sequence: CASSFRGLAGEYF.

The chain links TRBV7-3 to TRBJ1-1; D remains ambiguous. This CDR3 is built from 10 residues. Trimming cost V 6 bases and J 7 bases, with 6 bases left between them. Germline assignment: CDR1 SGHTA and CDR2 FQGTGA. CDR3 residues: CASSTVEAFF. The CDR3 bases are TGTGCCAGCAGTACAGTTGAAGCTTTCTTT.

The DNA of the CDR3 is TGCAGCGCCGTGCACACTGAAGCTTTCTTT. Amino acids: CSAVHTEAFF. V is TRBV29-1 and J is TRBJ1-1; D is ambiguous. V lost 7 bases and J lost 3, with 6 bases in between. The CDR3 has 10 amino acids. Germline loops: CDR1 SQVTM, CDR2 ANQGSEA.

This chain links TRBV6-6 with TRBJ2-7; possibly TRBD2 for D (6 bases). V was clipped by 4 bases and J by 1 base, with 11 bases between them. The CDR3 consists of 14 residues. Germline V gene lookup returns CDR1 MNHNY and CDR2 SVGAGI (reference sequence). CDR3 nucleotides: TGTGCCAGCAGTTTCCCAGGAGGGTCCTACGAGCAGTACTTC. Encoded protein: CASSFPGGSYEQYF.

This chain links TRBV5-1 with TRBJ1-5; D is ambiguous. The CDR3 is 14 residues long. The V gene's germline CDR1 is SGHRS and CDR2 YFSETQ. V was cut by 0 bases and J by 1 base, with 5 bases left in between. The CDR3 reads CASSLGQSNQPQHF. In DNA, the CDR3 is TGCGCCAGCAGCTTGGGACAAAGCAATCAGCCCCAGCATTTT.

The chain joins TRBV27 to TRBJ2-4; D is uncertain. This CDR3 spans 14 amino acids. Per germline, CDR1 MNHEY and CDR2 SMNVEV (reference sequence). Deletions cut 4 bases from V and 6 bases from J, with 13 bases between. The CDR3 DNA reads TGTGCCAGCAGTTCCGTCAGGTGGGGAAACATTCAGTACTTC. Translation: CASSSVRWGNIQYF.

V is TRBV15 and J is TRBJ1-5; 11 bases map to TRBD1. This CDR3 has 17 residues. The V segment lost 5 bases and the J segment 2 bases; nucleotides outside the gene matches: 8. The germline gives CDR1 LNHNV, CDR2 YYDKDF (reference sequence). The DNA of the CDR3 is TGTGCCACCAGCCCCCGGACAGGGGGCCGGGGCAATCAGCCCCAGCATTTT. Protein sequence: CATSPRTGGRGNQPQHF.

V usage is TRBV2 and J usage is TRBJ1-1; D is perhaps TRBD1 (5 bases). The CDR3 is made up of 14 amino acids. Trimming removed 4 bases from V and 3 bases from J, with 12 bases in between. In germline, CDR1 is SNHLY, CDR2 FYNNEI. DNA of the CDR3: TGTGCCAGCAGTGTTACCGGGACTCACACTGAAGCTTTCTTT. Protein sequence: CASSVTGTHTEAFF.

This clone has only a few counts. The rearrangement uses TRBV28 and TRBJ1-2; D not certain. CDR1 and CDR2 from the germline V gene are MDHEN and SYDVKM. V was shortened by 4 bases and J by 5 bases, with 5 bases between the two germline ends. The CDR3 length is 11 residues. The CDR3 loop is CASSSLYGYTF. The CDR3 region has the DNA TGTGCCAGCAGTTCATTGTATGGCTACACCTTC.

The chain combines TRBV7-2 with TRBJ1-5; D is unclear. Germline V gene sequence: CDR1 SGHTA, CDR2 FQGNSA. The V and J ends lost 5 bases and 7 bases respectively, with 15 bases between them. There are 14 residues in the CDR3. CDR3 nucleotides: TGTGCCAGCAGCCCGGCGGGAGCCGGGCAGCCCCAGCATTTT. Protein: CASSPAGAGQPQHF.

The rearrangement uses TRBV10-3 and TRBJ2-2; unclear D gene. The ends were cut back, 8 bases at V and 2 bases at J, with 6 bases in the middle. Germline assignment: CDR1 ENHRY and CDR2 SYGVKD. The CDR3 sequence is 12 residues long. This chain's CDR3 is CAISTNTGELFF. The CDR3 nucleotides read TGTGCCATCTCCACAAACACCGGGGAGCTGTTTTTT.

For the CDR3, the DNA is TGTGCCAGCAGCTACACCGGGACAGGGGGCAATACGCAGTATTTT. This gives the protein CASSYTGTGGNTQYF. The V call is TRBV27, the J call TRBJ2-3; the match to TRBD1 covers 12 bases. The V gene's germline CDR1 is MNHEY and CDR2 SMNVEV (reference sequence). V lost 6 bases, J lost 7 bases, and 8 bases stayed unmatched. This CDR3 comprises 15 residues.

The chain couples TRBV11-2 to TRBJ2-5; TRBD1 matches 7 bases. Per the germline V gene, CDR1 is SGHAT and CDR2 is FQNNGV. The ends lost 4 bases at V and 0 bases at J; junction bases unmatched: 8. This CDR3 spans 16 amino acids. In nucleotides, the CDR3 is TGTGCCAGCAGCTCATATACCGGGACAGACCAAGAGACCCAGTACTTC. The encoded protein is CASSSYTGTDQETQYF.

This clone came up once. The CDR3 region has the DNA TGTGCCAGCAGTGGACTAGCGGCTCAGTTTTCCTACGAGCAGTACTTC. It is translated as CASSGLAAQFSYEQYF. The chain uses TRBV7-8 and TRBJ2-7; 10 nucleotides align to TRBD2. J lost 1 base, V lost 6 bases, and 9 bases had no gene match. CDR1 is SGHVS, CDR2 FQNEAQ, per germline. The CDR3 runs to 16 residues.

V usage is TRBV2 and J usage is TRBJ2-5; D possibly corresponds to TRBD1 (5 bases). Matching the DNA end better, TRBJ2-7 makes the J call doubtful. The V gene's germline CDR1 is SNHLY and CDR2 FYNNEI. CDR3 length equals 14 residues. DNA of the CDR3: TGTGCCAGCAGACTTCAGACAGCGTTCTACGAGCAGTACTTC. This sequence encodes CASRLQTAFYEQYF.

V and J are TRBV7-8 and TRBJ2-7; a weak D match, TRBD2 (5 bases). There are 11 residues in the CDR3. Germline lookup yields CDR1 SGHVS and CDR2 FQNEAQ. Trimming took off 5 bases at V and 10 bases at J, with 12 bases between the two ends. The CDR3 DNA reads TGTGCCAGCAGCGAAGGACGGACTCAGTACTTC. Its translation is CASSEGRTQYF.

V usage is TRBV28 and J usage is TRBJ2-7; no firm D call. CDR3 length: 12 amino acids. The germline V gene has CDR1 MDHEN and CDR2 SYDVKM. Trimming removed 8 bases at V and 2 bases at J, with 10 bases between. Here the CDR3 reads CASESPAYEQYF. Written as DNA, the CDR3 is TGTGCCAGCGAATCGCCGGCCTACGAGCAGTACTTC.

V and J are TRBV6-1 and TRBJ1-4; the D gene is possibly TRBD1 (5 bases). V gave up 6 bases and J gave up 4 bases, with 12 bases separating them. The CDR3 consists of 14 residues. The germline V gene has CDR1 MNHNS and CDR2 SASEGT. The CDR3 DNA sequence: TGTGCCAGCAGGCCGCGACAGAGTAATGAAAAACTGTTTTTT. It codes for CASRPRQSNEKLFF.

The chain recombines TRBV2 with TRBJ2-5; no clear D. Germline V CDR1 and CDR2: SNHLY, FYNNEI. The CDR3 sequence is 15 residues long. Trimming pared 6 bases from V and 5 bases from J, leaving 19 bases between. CDR3 in DNA: TGTGCCAGCAGCGAACGGACCGGGCCCCTTGAGACCCAGTACTTC. This codes for CASSERTGPLETQYF.

The chain couples TRBV4-2 to TRBJ1-2; the match to TRBD1 covers 7 bases. Trimming took 4 bases from V and 8 from J; bases not matched to a gene: 10. Germline CDR1 reads LGHNA; CDR2 reads YNFKEQ. The CDR3 contains 14 residues. The CDR3 reads CASSPEGQGGGYTF. CDR3 bases: TGTGCCAGCAGCCCCGAGGGGCAGGGGGGCGGCTACACCTTC.

The chain uses TRBV18 and TRBJ2-3; 13 nucleotides align to TRBD2. The CDR3 is 19 residues long. CDR1 and CDR2 from the germline V gene are KGHSH and LQKENI. V was clipped by 6 bases and J by 2 bases; unmatched bases: 14. The CDR3 reads CASSPGTSGKAFSTDTQYF. The CDR3 nucleotides are TGTGCCAGCTCCCCCGGGACTAGCGGGAAGGCTTTCTCCACAGATACGCAGTATTTT. Based on the CDR3 plus reference TRBV18 and TRBJ2-3, the full variable domain is NAGVMQNPRHLVRRRGQEARLRCSPMKGHSHVYWYRQLPEEGLKFMVYLQKENIIDESGMPKERFSAEFPKEGPSILRIQQVVRGDSAAYFCASSPGTSGKAFSTDTQYFGPGTRLTVL.

This clone was counted only a few times. The rearrangement uses TRBV30 and TRBJ1-5; D is possibly TRBD1 (5 bases). Deletions cut 3 bases from V and 12 bases from J, with 12 bases between. Germline lookup yields CDR1 GTSNPN and CDR2 SVGIG (reference sequence). The CDR3 is 11 residues long. CDR3 DNA: TGTGCCTGGAGCAAGGGCCAGGGCCAGCATTTT. It is translated as CAWSKGQGQHF.

This chain connects TRBV2 to TRBJ2-2, with 7 positions matching TRBD1. The J segment lost 0 bases and the V segment lost 4 bases, leaving 5 bases of the junction unmatched. CDR1 is SNHLY and CDR2 is FYNNEI in the germline V gene. This CDR3 spans 16 amino acids. The CDR3 loop is CASSAVTGPNTGELFF. The CDR3 region has the DNA TGTGCCAGCAGTGCAGTGACAGGGCCGAACACCGGGGAGCTGTTTTTT.

The chain uses TRBV7-8 and TRBJ2-1; a weak D match, TRBD2 (6 bases). The CDR3 covers 14 residues. The V and J ends lost 3 bases and 8 bases respectively, with 14 bases between them. Germline CDR1 and CDR2: SGHVS and FQNEAQ. CDR3 region: CASSLTRIGDEQFF. Written as DNA, the CDR3 is TGTGCCAGCAGCTTGACTAGGATTGGCGATGAGCAGTTCTTC. Full variable domain (outside the CDR3, taken from reference TRBV7-8 and TRBJ2-1): GAGVSQSPRYKVAKRGQDVALRCDPISGHVSLFWYQQALGQGPEFLTYFQNEAQLDKSGLPSDRFFAERPEGSVSTLKIQRTQQEDSAVYLCASSLTRIGDEQFFGPGTRLTVL.

V and J are TRBV11-3 and TRBJ2-2, with TRBD1 matching over 7 bases. CDR1 and CDR2 (germline): SGHNT, YENEEA. The CDR3 has 16 residues. With V trimmed by 5 bases and J by 3 bases, 9 bases remained unmatched. The CDR3 DNA reads TGTGCCAGCAGCCCGTACAGGGGTAGGGACACCGGGGAGCTGTTTTTT. Translated, it gives CASSPYRGRDTGELFF. Based on the CDR3 plus reference TRBV11-3 and TRBJ2-2, the full variable domain is EAGVVQSPRYKIIEKKQPVAFWCNPISGHNTLYWYLQNLGQGPELLIRYENEEAVDDSQLPKDRFSAERLKGVDSTLKIQPAELGDSAVYLCASSPYRGRDTGELFFGEGSRLTVL.

This clone was observed a single time. The chain couples TRBV6-5 to TRBJ1-4; D perhaps matches TRBD1 (5 bases). The CDR3 totals 14 residues. Trimming cost V 2 bases and J 8 bases, with 12 bases left between them. In germline, CDR1 is MNHEY, CDR2 SVGAGI. This CDR3 reads CASSYGRVGEKLFF. The CDR3 region has the DNA TGTGCCAGCAGTTACGGCAGGGTAGGGGAAAAACTGTTTTTT.

The rearrangement joins TRBV11-2 to TRBJ2-7; possibly TRBD1 for D (6 bases). The CDR3 contains 13 residues. Between the trimmed V and J ends, which lost 5 bases and 7 bases, there was a span of 15 bases. Germline lookup yields CDR1 SGHAT and CDR2 FQNNGV. The CDR3 sequence: CASSQGPFWEQYF. DNA of the CDR3: TGTGCCAGCAGCCAGGGGCCCTTCTGGGAGCAGTACTTC.